This is a list of T cell receptor beta chains from one sample in a study of cytomegalovirus exposure and HLA in healthy donors. Here immunoSEQ multiplex PCR was the method, and the copy in TCRdb shows in-frame clones only, minus some. This sample has 100,000 to 150,000 clones; over 70% occur once, and the top ten carry roughly 1.5%. The sample comprised PBMCs. These TCRs come from a woman younger than 30 in good health and CMV-seronegative. Both conserved end residues are part of each CDR3. The order of the fields is V gene, D gene, J gene, clone size, CDR3 DNA, CDR3 protein. A D gene is named only where the DNA matches it firmly. Rows may omit the clone size; those that give it use once, few, many or a size class.

V gene: TRBV2
D gene: TRBD2
J gene: TRBJ2-3
clone size: -
CDR3 DNA: TGTGCCAGCAGGGCGGGAGCTGAAGATACGCAGTATTTT
CDR3 protein: CASRAGAEDTQYF

V gene: TRBV4-2
D gene: -
J gene: TRBJ1-1
clone size: -
CDR3 DNA: TGTGCCAGCAGCCCCCAAAGGAGGGGCCCTGAAGCTTTCTTT
CDR3 protein: CASSPQRRGPEAFF

V gene: TRBV7-2
D gene: TRBD2
J gene: TRBJ2-5
clone size: -
CDR3 DNA: TGTGCCAGCACCGGGGGGGAAGAGACCCAGTACTTC
CDR3 protein: CASTGGEETQYF

V gene: TRBV4-2
D gene: TRBD2
J gene: TRBJ2-1
clone size: -
CDR3 DNA: TGTGCCAGCAGCCAAGAAGGAGCGGGAGGGCCTAATGAGCAGTTCTTC
CDR3 protein: CASSQEGAGGPNEQFF

V gene: TRBV6-1
D gene: -
J gene: TRBJ1-2
clone size: -
CDR3 DNA: TGTGCCAGCGGGAGTCGGGAGGCCGGAGGACATGGCTACACCTTC
CDR3 protein: CASGSREAGGHGYTF

V gene: TRBV4-2
D gene: TRBD1
J gene: TRBJ1-5
clone size: -
CDR3 DNA: TGTGCCAGCAGCCAAGGGAACGTGCAGGGGGACAATCAGCCTCAGCATTTT
CDR3 protein: CASSQGNVQGDNQPQHF

V gene: TRBV15
D gene: TRBD1
J gene: TRBJ1-2
clone size: -
CDR3 DNA: TGTGCCACCAGCAGAAGGGACAGGGACGACTATGGCTACACCTTC
CDR3 protein: CATSRRDRDDYGYTF

V gene: TRBV7-9
D gene: TRBD1
J gene: TRBJ1-1
clone size: -
CDR3 DNA: TGTGCCAGCAGCCTACAGGGGGGCACTGAAGCTTTCTTT
CDR3 protein: CASSLQGGTEAFF

V gene: TRBV30
D gene: -
J gene: TRBJ1-2
clone size: few
CDR3 DNA: TGTGCCTGGAGGGTACACGGGATCACCTTC
CDR3 protein: CAWRVHGITF

V gene: TRBV5-6
D gene: -
J gene: TRBJ2-2
clone size: -
CDR3 DNA: TGTGCCAGCAGCTTAAGCGGAGGGGAGCTGTTTTTT
CDR3 protein: CASSLSGGELFF

V gene: TRBV5-6
D gene: -
J gene: TRBJ1-1
clone size: -
CDR3 DNA: TGTGCCAGCAGCTTATTGTCCCGAACAGGGCTGAACACTGAAGCTTTCTTT
CDR3 protein: CASSLLSRTGLNTEAFF

V gene: TRBV20-1
D gene: -
J gene: TRBJ1-2
clone size: once
CDR3 DNA: TGCAGTGCTAACTTGCAACCAGGCTACACCTTC
CDR3 protein: CSANLQPGYTF

V gene: TRBV9
D gene: -
J gene: TRBJ1-2
clone size: -
CDR3 DNA: TGTGCCAGCAGCGTTTCAGGGAACTATGGCTACACCTTC
CDR3 protein: CASSVSGNYGYTF

V gene: TRBV5-1
D gene: -
J gene: TRBJ2-7
clone size: -
CDR3 DNA: TGCGCCAGCAGCTTGGCCCTGGGGCCTTCCTACGAGCAGTACTTC
CDR3 protein: CASSLALGPSYEQYF

V gene: TRBV11-2
D gene: TRBD1
J gene: TRBJ2-7
clone size: -
CDR3 DNA: TGTGCCAGCAGCTCCGGACAGGGATCGTTCTACGAGCAGTACTTC
CDR3 protein: CASSSGQGSFYEQYF

V gene: TRBV2
D gene: -
J gene: TRBJ1-4
clone size: -
CDR3 DNA: TGTGCCAGCAACCGACTGACCAAGGATGAAAAACTGTTTTTT
CDR3 protein: CASNRLTKDEKLFF

V gene: TRBV30
D gene: TRBD1
J gene: TRBJ1-6
clone size: -
CDR3 DNA: TGTGCCTGGGCCACAGGGGAAGGCAATTCACCCCTCCACTTT
CDR3 protein: CAWATGEGNSPLHF

V gene: TRBV6-1
D gene: -
J gene: TRBJ2-2
clone size: -
CDR3 DNA: TGTGCCAGCAGGAGGGGACAATCTCACACCGGGGAGCTGTTTTTT
CDR3 protein: CASRRGQSHTGELFF

V gene: TRBV28
D gene: TRBD2
J gene: TRBJ2-7
clone size: -
CDR3 DNA: TGTGCCAGCAGCGTCCCCCCCGGGGACTATGACTTC
CDR3 protein: CASSVPPGDYDF

V gene: TRBV5-4
D gene: TRBD1
J gene: TRBJ2-1
clone size: -
CDR3 DNA: TGTGCCAGCAGCCCCCGGGGACAGGGTGAAGATGAGCAGTTCTTC
CDR3 protein: CASSPRGQGEDEQFF

V gene: TRBV6-1
D gene: TRBD1
J gene: TRBJ2-3
clone size: -
CDR3 DNA: TGTGCCAGCAGCGGGGACAGGACGAGAACAGATACGCAGTATTTT
CDR3 protein: CASSGDRTRTDTQYF

V gene: TRBV30
D gene: TRBD1
J gene: TRBJ2-3
clone size: -
CDR3 DNA: TGTGCCTGGAGTGTATATCCCCTGGCAGGGGGCCGACAAGATACGCAGTATTTT
CDR3 protein: CAWSVYPLAGGRQDTQYF

V gene: TRBV7-9
D gene: -
J gene: TRBJ2-3
clone size: -
CDR3 DNA: TGTGCCAGCAGCTCGCTAGATACAGATACGCAGTATTTT
CDR3 protein: CASSSLDTDTQYF

V gene: TRBV6-6
D gene: -
J gene: TRBJ2-7
clone size: once
CDR3 DNA: TGTGCCAGCAATCCCCTAGGCCAAAACTCCTACGAGCAGTACTTC
CDR3 protein: CASNPLGQNSYEQYF

V gene: TRBV18
D gene: TRBD1
J gene: TRBJ1-3
clone size: -
CDR3 DNA: TGTGCCAGCTCTCAACAGGGGGCCTCTGGAAACACCATATATTTT
CDR3 protein: CASSQQGASGNTIYF

V gene: TRBV7-9
D gene: -
J gene: TRBJ2-2
clone size: -
CDR3 DNA: TGTGCCAGCAGCTTCTTTTCGCGCGGCACCGGGGAGCTGTTTTTT
CDR3 protein: CASSFFSRGTGELFF

V gene: TRBV6-1
D gene: -
J gene: TRBJ2-2
clone size: few
CDR3 DNA: TGTGCCAGCAGTGAACAACTAGTTAGTAGGACCGGGGAGCTGTTTTTT
CDR3 protein: CASSEQLVSRTGELFF

V gene: TRBV5-1
D gene: TRBD2
J gene: TRBJ2-5
clone size: -
CDR3 DNA: TGCGCCAGCAGCTTCGGGTCTAGCGGAGGGGAGGAGACCCAGTACTTC
CDR3 protein: CASSFGSSGGEETQYF

V gene: TRBV30
D gene: -
J gene: TRBJ1-5
clone size: -
CDR3 DNA: TGTGCCTGGAGTCCACATGACTGGAATCAGCCCCAGCATTTT
CDR3 protein: CAWSPHDWNQPQHF

V gene: TRBV5-6
D gene: -
J gene: TRBJ1-5
clone size: few
CDR3 DNA: TGTGCCAGCAGCTTGGCCGGGAACAATCAGCCCCAGCATTTT
CDR3 protein: CASSLAGNNQPQHF

V gene: TRBV29-1
D gene: TRBD2
J gene: TRBJ2-7
clone size: -
CDR3 DNA: TGCAGCGTTGAAGATGATAGCGGGAGACCTTACGAGCAGTACTTC
CDR3 protein: CSVEDDSGRPYEQYF

V gene: TRBV2
D gene: TRBD1
J gene: TRBJ2-2
clone size: -
CDR3 DNA: TGTGCCAGCAGTTCTCGGACAGGAAGAACCGGGGAGCTGTTTTTT
CDR3 protein: CASSSRTGRTGELFF

V gene: TRBV6-1
D gene: TRBD1
J gene: TRBJ2-7
clone size: -
CDR3 DNA: TGTGCCAGCATACGGGACAGGGCTTCCTACGAGCAGTACTTC
CDR3 protein: CASIRDRASYEQYF

V gene: TRBV5-6
D gene: -
J gene: TRBJ1-4
clone size: -
CDR3 DNA: TGTGCCAGCAGCTTGGCACAGGGAGGGGAAAAACTGTTTTTT
CDR3 protein: CASSLAQGGEKLFF

V gene: TRBV5-4
D gene: -
J gene: TRBJ2-1
clone size: -
CDR3 DNA: TGTGCCAGCAGCTTGGAGGGCAGGGCCGCCTACAATGAGCAGTTCTTC
CDR3 protein: CASSLEGRAAYNEQFF

V gene: TRBV4-2
D gene: TRBD2
J gene: TRBJ2-5
clone size: few
CDR3 DNA: TGTGCCAGCAGCCAAACAATCCTAGCGGCCCAAGAGACCCAGTACTTC
CDR3 protein: CASSQTILAAQETQYF

V gene: TRBV6-6
D gene: -
J gene: TRBJ1-2
clone size: -
CDR3 DNA: TGTGCCAGCAGTTACTCGAGCCAGGACTATGGCTACACCTTC
CDR3 protein: CASSYSSQDYGYTF

V gene: TRBV6-5
D gene: -
J gene: TRBJ2-7
clone size: -
CDR3 DNA: TGTGCCAGCAGCTCCGGGACTCCGTACTACGAGCAGTACTTC
CDR3 protein: CASSSGTPYYEQYF

V gene: TRBV30
D gene: TRBD1
J gene: TRBJ2-7
clone size: -
CDR3 DNA: TGTGCCTGGGACAGGGGGCACGAGCAGTACTTC
CDR3 protein: CAWDRGHEQYF

V gene: TRBV5-1
D gene: TRBD2
J gene: TRBJ2-1
clone size: -
CDR3 DNA: TGCGCCAGCACCTCGGGTGGGGGGGGCTCCTACAATGAGCAGTTCTTC
CDR3 protein: CASTSGGGGSYNEQFF

V gene: TRBV5-4
D gene: -
J gene: TRBJ1-2
clone size: -
CDR3 DNA: TGTGCCAGCAGCAACACCGACTATGGCTACACCTTC
CDR3 protein: CASSNTDYGYTF

V gene: TRBV5-1
D gene: -
J gene: TRBJ1-1
clone size: -
CDR3 DNA: TGCGCCAGCTCGCGGCAGATGAACACTGAAGCTTTCTTT
CDR3 protein: CASSRQMNTEAFF

V gene: TRBV18
D gene: -
J gene: TRBJ1-1
clone size: few
CDR3 DNA: TGTGCCAGCTCACCATCGGGTCAGAACACTGAAGCTTTCTTT
CDR3 protein: CASSPSGQNTEAFF

V gene: TRBV5-1
D gene: -
J gene: TRBJ1-2
clone size: -
CDR3 DNA: TGCGCCAGCAGCCTGGACGGAGACCTCTATGGCTACACCTTC
CDR3 protein: CASSLDGDLYGYTF

V gene: TRBV2
D gene: -
J gene: TRBJ2-1
clone size: -
CDR3 DNA: TGTGCCAGCAGCCGGGTCTCTCTCTACAATGAGCAGTTCTTC
CDR3 protein: CASSRVSLYNEQFF

V gene: TRBV30
D gene: TRBD1
J gene: TRBJ1-6
clone size: -
CDR3 DNA: TGTGCCGCGAACTCCGGGACAGGGAGCTCCTATAATTCACCCCTCCACTTT
CDR3 protein: CAANSGTGSSYNSPLHF

V gene: TRBV6-5
D gene: -
J gene: TRBJ2-3
clone size: -
CDR3 DNA: TGTTCGGTCGGGAGCAGCACAGATACGCAGTATTTT
CDR3 protein: CSVGSSTDTQYF

V gene: TRBV29-1
D gene: -
J gene: TRBJ2-7
clone size: -
CDR3 DNA: TGCAGCGTTATTCGGACATCAGGTACCGAGCAGTACTTC
CDR3 protein: CSVIRTSGTEQYF

V gene: TRBV5-4
D gene: -
J gene: TRBJ1-4
clone size: -
CDR3 DNA: TGTGCCAGCAGTCCGAAACCCAGGGGCGGTTATGAAAAACTGTTTTTT
CDR3 protein: CASSPKPRGGYEKLFF

V gene: TRBV10-1
D gene: TRBD2
J gene: TRBJ2-3
clone size: -
CDR3 DNA: TGCGCCAGCAGTGAGTCCCTAGCGGGATCGGCAGATACGCAGTATTTT
CDR3 protein: CASSESLAGSADTQYF

V gene: TRBV5-5
D gene: TRBD1
J gene: TRBJ1-1
clone size: once
CDR3 DNA: TGTGCCAGCAGCCTTATAGGAAACGGACAGGGATTTGAAGCTTTCTTT
CDR3 protein: CASSLIGNGQGFEAFF

V gene: TRBV6-1
D gene: -
J gene: TRBJ2-5
clone size: -
CDR3 DNA: TGTGCCAGCAGTGATAGTAGTCACGAGACCCAGTACTTC
CDR3 protein: CASSDSSHETQYF

V gene: TRBV19
D gene: TRBD2
J gene: TRBJ2-7
clone size: -
CDR3 DNA: TGTGCCAGTAGTCTCAGCGGGGCCTACGAGCAGTACTTC
CDR3 protein: CASSLSGAYEQYF